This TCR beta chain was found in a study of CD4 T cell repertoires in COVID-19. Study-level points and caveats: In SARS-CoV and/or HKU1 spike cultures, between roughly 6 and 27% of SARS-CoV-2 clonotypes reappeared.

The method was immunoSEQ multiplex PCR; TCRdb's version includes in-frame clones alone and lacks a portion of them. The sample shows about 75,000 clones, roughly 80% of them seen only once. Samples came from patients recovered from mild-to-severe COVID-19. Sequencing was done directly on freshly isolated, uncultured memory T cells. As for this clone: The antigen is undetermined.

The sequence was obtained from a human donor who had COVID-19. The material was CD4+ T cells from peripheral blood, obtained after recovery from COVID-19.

CDR3 DNA sequence: TGTGCCAGCACCGTACAGGGGGTACTGTTTTTT. This gives the protein CASTVQGVLFF. The genes are TRBV28 and TRBJ1-4; TRBD1 matches 8 bases. Looked up from germline, CDR1 is MDHEN and CDR2 is SYDVKM. J gave up 13 bases and V 7 bases, and 5 bases lay outside the gene matches. This CDR3 is 11 amino acids long. Together with reference TRBV28 and TRBJ1-4, the CDR3 gives the full variable domain: DVKVTQSSRYLVKRTGEKVFLECVQDMDHENMFWYRQDPGLGLRLIYFSYDVKMKEKGDIPEGYSVSREKKERFSLILESASTNQTSMYLCASTVQGVLFFGSGTQLSVL.